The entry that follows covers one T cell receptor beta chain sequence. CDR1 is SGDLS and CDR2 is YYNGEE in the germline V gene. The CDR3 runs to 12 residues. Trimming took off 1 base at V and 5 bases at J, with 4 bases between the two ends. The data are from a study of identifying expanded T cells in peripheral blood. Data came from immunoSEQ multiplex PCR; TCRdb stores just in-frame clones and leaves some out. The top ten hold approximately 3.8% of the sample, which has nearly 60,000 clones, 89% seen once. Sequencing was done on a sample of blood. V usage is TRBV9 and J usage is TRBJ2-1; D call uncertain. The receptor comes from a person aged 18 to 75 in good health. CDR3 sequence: CASSVFNNEQFF. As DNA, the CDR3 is TGTGCCAGCAGCGTATTCAACAATGAGCAGTTCTTC.